This T cell receptor beta chain was found in a study of post-analysis software for immune sequencing data. Study information: Relapsing-remitting, secondary progressive and progressive-relapsing multiple sclerosis were all included among the disease courses. Whole-study findings and limits: TRBV5-6, TRBV5-1 and TRBV20-1 were among five TRBV segments more frequent in patients than controls. Controls' normalized Chao1 diversity significantly exceeded that of multiple sclerosis patients.

The table lists this clonotype with a few counts. The antigen is not known. Unique molecular identifiers were present in the TCR beta cDNA libraries. Each batch of about 0.95 to 11 million T cells produced 490,000 or so cDNA molecules. TCRdb used MiXCR to reprocess the PCR reads, holding one entry per CDR3 protein. The table lists over 150,000 distinct CDR3 sequences, approximately 28% of them singletons. The CDR3 extends over 16 amino acids. The trim removed 6 bases at V and 4 bases at J, leaving 14 bases unmatched. Germline V gene sequence: CDR1 MDHEN, CDR2 SYDVKM. This chain connects TRBV28 to TRBJ1-1; 7 bases match TRBD1. This sequence originates from a girl aged 10-17 years with multiple sclerosis. The sequenced sample was blood. The CDR3 DNA reads TGTGCCAGCAGCGCAGGGACAGCCACTCGACGCACTGAAGCTTTCTTT. It encodes CASSAGTATRRTEAFF.